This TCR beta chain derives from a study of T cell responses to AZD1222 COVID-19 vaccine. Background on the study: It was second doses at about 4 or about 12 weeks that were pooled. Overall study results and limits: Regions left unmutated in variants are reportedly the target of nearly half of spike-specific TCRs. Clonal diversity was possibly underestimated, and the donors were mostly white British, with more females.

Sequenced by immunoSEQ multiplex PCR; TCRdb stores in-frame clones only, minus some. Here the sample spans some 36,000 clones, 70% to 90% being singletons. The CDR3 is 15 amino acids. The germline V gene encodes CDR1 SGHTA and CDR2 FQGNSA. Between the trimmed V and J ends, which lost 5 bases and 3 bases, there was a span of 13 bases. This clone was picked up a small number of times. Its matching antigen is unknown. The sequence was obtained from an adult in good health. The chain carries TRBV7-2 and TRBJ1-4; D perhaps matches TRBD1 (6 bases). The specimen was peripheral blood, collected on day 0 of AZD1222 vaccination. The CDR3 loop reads CASSTRTDPNEKLFF. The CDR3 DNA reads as TGTGCCAGCAGCACTAGGACAGACCCTAATGAAAAACTGTTTTTT. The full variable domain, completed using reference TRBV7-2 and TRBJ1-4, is GAGVSQSPSNKVTEKGKDVELRCDPISGHTALYWYRQSLGQGLEFLIYFQGNSAPDKSGLPSDRFSAERTGGSVSTLTIQRTQQEDSAVYLCASSTRTDPNEKLFFGSGTQLSVL.